The next 19 T cell receptor beta chains were all read from a single sample in a study of CD8 T cells in Susac syndrome. Random hexamers were used to reverse transcribe an amount of about 0.45 to 1 ug RNA. A single record per CDR3 protein comes from TCRdb applying MiXCR to the immunoSEQ multiplex PCR reads. The sample records fewer than 150,000 distinct CDR3 sequences, 90% to 95% being singletons. Sequencing was carried out using CD4+ T cells from PBMCs. The receptor source for this set is a human donor in good health.

The V gene is TRBV28, the J gene TRBJ2-7; 7 nucleotides line up with TRBD1. The germline CDR1 and CDR2 sequences are MDHEN and SYDVKM. The CDR3 runs to 14 residues. The ends lost 6 bases at V and 2 bases at J; junction bases unmatched: 7. CDR3 DNA: TGTGCCAGCAGGTCCGGGACAGTACCCTACGAGCAGTACTTC. Translation: CASRSGTVPYEQYF.

The rearrangement uses TRBV15 and TRBJ1-2, with 10 nucleotides matching TRBD1. The length of the CDR3 is 16 residues. V shed 2 bases and J 4 bases; nucleotides not matched to a gene: 7. CDR1 LNHNV and CDR2 YYDKDF come from the germline V gene (reference sequence). The CDR3 coding sequence is TGTGCCACCAGCAGACCCGGGACAGGGGCTTCCTATGGCTACACCTTC. This gives the protein CATSRPGTGASYGYTF. The full variable domain, with the rest looked up from reference TRBV15 and TRBJ1-2, is DAMVIQNPRYQVTQFGKPVTLSCSQTLNHNVMYWYQQKSSQAPKLLFHYYDKDFNNEADTPDNFQSRRPNTSFCFLDIRSPGLGDTAMYLCATSRPGTGASYGYTFGSGTRLTVV.

The chain links TRBV2 to TRBJ2-1; no definite D call. This CDR3 has 15 residues. The V gene lost 7 bases and the J gene lost 5 bases, with 18 bases spanning the gap. CDR1 and CDR2 from the germline V gene are SNHLY and FYNNEI. The CDR3 is CASILSLPPNNEQFF. CDR3 in DNA: TGTGCCAGCATCCTTAGCCTGCCCCCTAACAATGAGCAGTTCTTC.

The rearrangement uses TRBV5-1 and TRBJ1-2; TRBD1 might be the D (5 bases). From germline, CDR1 is SGHRS and CDR2 YFSETQ. V was cut by 3 bases and J by 5 bases, with 8 bases left in between. This CDR3 region has 12 residues. DNA for the CDR3: TGCGCCAGCAGCTGGGGGAGTTATGGCTACACCTTC. The encoded protein is CASSWGSYGYTF.

The CDR3 DNA reads as TGTGCCAGCAGCCCCGGACAGGGAGGAACTGAGCAGTTCTTC. This gives the protein CASSPGQGGTEQFF. The chain employs TRBV7-2 and TRBJ2-1; 8 bases map to TRBD1. This CDR3 has 14 residues. Germline loops: CDR1 SGHTA, CDR2 FQGNSA. V lost 5 bases to trimming and J lost 9 bases; unmatched junction nucleotides: 9.

The V call is TRBV2, the J call TRBJ2-5; 8 nucleotides line up with TRBD1. This CDR3 region has 12 residues. Losses at the gene ends were 2 bases for V and 7 bases for J; bases not matched to a gene: 0. Germline-derived CDR1 and CDR2 are SNHLY and FYNNEI. The CDR3 sequence is CASSETGGTQYF. CDR3 DNA: TGTGCCAGCAGTGAAACAGGGGGGACCCAGTACTTC.

CDR3 sequence (DNA): TGTGCCAGCAGCTTAGGGGCGGCACAGGGGGGGGAGACCCAGTACTTC. Translated: CASSLGAAQGGETQYF. This chain uses TRBV7-2 with TRBJ2-5; a weak D match, TRBD1 (8 bases). Between the trimmed V and J ends, which lost 1 base and 5 bases, there was a span of 17 bases. Germline values: CDR1 SGHTA, CDR2 FQGNSA. CDR3 length: 16 amino acids.

The chain employs TRBV28 and TRBJ2-7, with D possibly called TRBD1 or TRBD2 (5 bases each). V gave up 5 bases and J gave up 1 base, with 15 bases separating them. Looked up from germline, CDR1 is MDHEN and CDR2 is SYDVKM. The CDR3 is 15 residues long. The DNA of the CDR3 is TGTGCCAGCAGTCTTGGGACCGATCTTTCCTACGAGCAGTACTTC. This translates into CASSLGTDLSYEQYF.

This clonotype appeared a single time. The V and J genes are TRBV19 and TRBJ2-4; perhaps D is TRBD1 or TRBD2 (5 bases each). V lost 11 bases, J lost 3 bases, and 14 bases lay in between. Germline CDR1 LNHDA, CDR2 SQIVND (reference sequence). The CDR3 contains 13 residues. DNA for the CDR3: TGTGCCGCTTCGGGTGGGGGCAAAAACATTCAGTACTTC. It encodes CAASGGGKNIQYF.

This clonotype appeared once. The rearrangement joins TRBV3-1 to TRBJ1-2, with a tentative D call TRBD1 (6 bases). Per germline, CDR1 LGHDT and CDR2 YNNKEL (reference sequence). The V gene lost 6 bases and the J gene lost 6 bases, with 14 bases spanning the gap. This CDR3 spans 13 amino acids. CDR3 amino acids: CASSRNRDNGYTF. The CDR3 DNA is TGTGCCAGCAGTCGAAACCGGGACAATGGCTACACCTTC. The whole variable domain, remainder taken from reference TRBV3-1 and TRBJ1-2, is DTAVSQTPKYLVTQMGNDKSIKCEQNLGHDTMYWYKQDSKKFLKIMFSYNNKELIINETVPNRFSPKSPDKAHLNLHINSLELGDSAVYFCASSRNRDNGYTFGSGTRLTVV.

The chain links TRBV3-1 to TRBJ1-5; TRBD1 might be the D (6 bases). The CDR3 is 15 amino acids. V gave up 0 bases and J gave up 7 bases, with 13 bases separating them. Germline CDR1 reads LGHDT; CDR2 reads YNNKEL (reference sequence). The CDR3 here is CASSQDPLQGQPQHF. CDR3 coding DNA: TGTGCCAGCAGCCAAGACCCACTACAGGGCCAGCCCCAGCATTTT.

V and J are TRBV9 and TRBJ2-5; 7 bases align to TRBD1. The germline V gene has CDR1 SGDLS and CDR2 YYNGEE. V trimming: 2 bases; J trimming: 1 base; junction bases outside the gene matches: 5. CDR3 length equals 15 residues. The CDR3 DNA sequence: TGTGCCAGCAGCGTCTCGACAGGGCCCCAAGAGACCCAGTACTTC. It specifies CASSVSTGPQETQYF.

V usage is TRBV28 and J usage is TRBJ2-2; a possible D gene is TRBD2 (6 bases). V was clipped by 6 bases and J by 1 base, with 12 bases between them. CDR3 size: 15 residues. Germline V lookup: CDR1 MDHEN, CDR2 SYDVKM. The CDR3 loop reads CASSAAGGNTGELFF. The CDR3 coding sequence is TGTGCCAGCAGCGCCGCCGGGGGGAACACCGGGGAGCTGTTTTTT.

V gene TRBV5-4 combines with J gene TRBJ2-7; TRBD2 matches at 12 bases. The CDR3 sequence is 16 residues long. The germline CDR1 and CDR2 sequences are SGHNT and YYREEE (reference sequence). The trim removed 4 bases at V and 3 bases at J, leaving 8 bases unmatched. The CDR3 reads CASSRDPSGRVYEQYF. The CDR3 nucleotides read TGTGCCAGCAGCAGGGACCCTAGCGGGAGGGTCTACGAGCAGTACTTC.

The chain uses TRBV18 and TRBJ1-2; 8 bases align to TRBD1. This CDR3 is 14 amino acids long. Germline V gives CDR1 KGHSH, CDR2 LQKENI. V lost 4 bases to trimming and J lost 8 bases; unmatched junction nucleotides: 9. The CDR3 is CASSLKDRERGYTF. CDR3 bases: TGTGCCAGCTCACTAAAGGACAGGGAACGCGGCTACACCTTC.

The V call is TRBV3-1, the J call TRBJ2-5; D ambiguous. CDR1 and CDR2 from the germline V gene are LGHDT and YNNKEL (reference sequence). The CDR3 runs 14 residues. The V and J ends lost 5 bases and 4 bases respectively, with 14 bases between them. Here the CDR3 reads CASSRRLSRETQYF. As DNA, the CDR3 is TGTGCCAGCAGCAGGCGCTTGAGTAGAGAGACCCAGTACTTC.

Only one count was recorded for this clonotype. The V and J genes are TRBV12-3 or TRBV12-4 and TRBJ1-2, with a weak D call TRBD1 (5 bases). V lost 4 bases to trimming and J lost 4 bases, with 13 bases between them. The CDR3 covers 14 residues. The CDR3 region has the DNA TGTGCCAGCAGTTCCGACCCGGGGGTCTATGGCTACACCTTC. Translation gives CASSSDPGVYGYTF.

The V and J genes are TRBV6-5 and TRBJ2-1; 8 bases are a match to TRBD1. CDR3 length: 15 residues. The V segment lost 6 bases and the J segment 1 base; nucleotides outside the gene matches: 5. CDR1 is MNHEY, CDR2 SVGAGI, per germline. The CDR3 here is CASRTDRVSYNEQFF. The CDR3 nucleotides are TGTGCCAGCAGGACGGACAGGGTATCCTACAATGAGCAGTTCTTC.

The chain employs TRBV24-1 and TRBJ2-1, with 12 bases that match TRBD1. The CDR3 totals 16 residues. Per the germline V gene, CDR1 is KGHDR and CDR2 is SFDVKD. V trimming: 4 bases; J trimming: 9 bases; junction bases outside the gene matches: 9. CDR3 residues: CATSDQKGQGAREQFF. The CDR3, as DNA: TGTGCCACCAGTGACCAAAAGGGACAGGGGGCGCGTGAGCAGTTCTTC.